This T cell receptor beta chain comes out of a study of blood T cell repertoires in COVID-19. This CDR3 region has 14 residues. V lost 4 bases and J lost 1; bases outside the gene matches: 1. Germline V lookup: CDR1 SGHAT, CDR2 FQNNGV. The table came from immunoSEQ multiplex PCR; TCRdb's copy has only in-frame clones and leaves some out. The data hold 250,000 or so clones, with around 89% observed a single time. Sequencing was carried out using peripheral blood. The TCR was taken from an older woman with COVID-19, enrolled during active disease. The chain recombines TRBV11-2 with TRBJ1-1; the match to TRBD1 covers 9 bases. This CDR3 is CASSSTGGNTEAFF. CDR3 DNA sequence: TGTGCCAGCAGCTCGACAGGGGGGAACACTGAAGCTTTCTTT.